The T cell receptor (beta chain) described here comes from a study of lymphopenia after photon versus proton radiotherapy. Overall study results and limits: Relative stability marked proton patients; photon patients lost diversity and naive cells. Only patients who died were analyzed for survival; proton advantage is unproven. Post-nadir TCR diversity decline inversely tracked overall survival among those who died. After the lymphocyte nadir, photon-treated repertoires showed oligoclonal expansion, especially of CD8+ Temra cells.

With regard to this clone: Its antigen is not identified.

V dropped 0 bases and J dropped 6 bases, with 6 bases sitting between them. Germline lookup yields CDR1 MNHEY and CDR2 SVGAGI. There are 13 residues in the CDR3. Using immunoSEQ multiplex PCR, the repertoire was profiled, and TCRdb retains in-frame clones only, with some absent. The sample carries around 70,000 clones, around 93% recorded once. This chain joins TRBV6-5 and TRBJ2-4, with D tentatively TRBD2 (6 bases). This material consisted of peripheral blood, taken from a patient treated with photon-based radiotherapy. The TCR originated in a woman aged 40 to 50 with cholangiocarcinoma. CDR3 in DNA: TGTGCCAGCAGTTACTCGGAGGGAAACATTCAGTACTTC. This sequence encodes CASSYSEGNIQYF.